Below, one TCR beta chain is given with its context. The target antigen is unknown. Assay used: immunoSEQ multiplex PCR; TCRdb lists only in-frame clones, some missing. The data hold fewer than 150,000 clones, with 70% to 90% observed a single time. V was shortened by 8 bases and J by 4 bases, with 19 bases between the two germline ends. Germline values: CDR1 SGHTA, CDR2 FQGTGA. The CDR3 runs 15 residues. This specimen belongs to a study of T cell responses to AZD1222 COVID-19 vaccine. Study results and caveats: Recipients of AZD1222 seropositive at baseline numbered only 6 or 7. Among vaccine-associated CD4 TCRs, coverage spanned spike, with dominance at 160-218 and 743-854.

This chain uses TRBV7-3 with TRBJ2-3; weak D call: TRBD1 (6 bases). The receptor's source is an adult who received the AZD1222 COVID-19 vaccine. This specimen was peripheral blood, taken 28 days after the second AZD1222 dose. CDR3 sequence reads: CASSVSGTQSDTQYF. CDR3 DNA: TGTGCCAGCTCCGTCTCGGGGACACAATCAGATACGCAGTATTTT.